This T cell receptor (beta chain) is from a study of blood T cell repertoires in COVID-19. This CDR3 has 12 amino acids. Germline-derived CDR1 and CDR2 are DFQATT and SNEGSKA (reference sequence). Losses at the gene ends were 6 bases for V and 6 bases for J; bases not matched to a gene: 4. Assay used: immunoSEQ multiplex PCR; TCRdb lists only in-frame clones, some missing. The sample records roughly 260,000 clones, 83% being singletons. The chain uses TRBV20-1 and TRBJ2-4, with 8 bases that match TRBD1. The receptor was derived from a woman aged 40 to 50 who had been exposed to COVID-19. The sequencing input was PBMCs or T cells enriched from blood (not recorded which). The CDR3 coding sequence is TGCAGTGCGAGTGACAGGGGAAACATTCAGTACTTC. This translates into CSASDRGNIQYF.